The 7 T cell receptor beta chains listed next were all sequenced from one sample in a study of cytomegalovirus exposure and HLA in healthy donors. The study ran its PCR with 60 Vbeta and 13 Jbeta primers. Assay used: immunoSEQ multiplex PCR; TCRdb lists only in-frame clones, some missing. The sample yields fewer than 250,000 clones, roughly 83% seen once. The sequenced sample consisted of PBMCs. Receptors originate from a girl aged 10 to 17 in good health and CMV-seronegative.

In its sample, this clone was seen a few times. This chain links TRBV19 with TRBJ1-5, with D unresolved. This CDR3 region has 13 residues. CDR1 and CDR2 from the germline V gene are LNHDA and SQIVND (reference sequence). V gave up 4 bases and J gave up 5 bases, with 9 bases separating them. The CDR3 spells CASSTTADQPQHF. CDR3 sequence (DNA): TGTGCCAGTAGTACTACAGCGGATCAGCCCCAGCATTTT.

This clone came up a few times. The rearrangement joins TRBV4-3 to TRBJ1-1, with D uncertain. Germline V gene lookup returns CDR1 LGHNA and CDR2 YSLEER. The CDR3 is 14 amino acids. V dropped 0 bases and J dropped 4 bases, with 9 bases sitting between them. This chain's CDR3 is CASSQESGGTEAFF. The CDR3 DNA sequence: TGCGCCAGCAGCCAAGAGTCGGGAGGCACTGAAGCTTTCTTT.

The chain combines TRBV2 with TRBJ1-5, with D perhaps matching TRBD1 (5 bases). Looked up from germline, CDR1 is SNHLY and CDR2 is FYNNEI. Trimming left V 6 bases short and J 8 bases short, with 14 bases between. The CDR3 consists of 13 residues. The CDR3 sequence is CASSSETREPQHF. CDR3 DNA sequence: TGTGCCAGCAGCTCAGAAACCAGGGAGCCCCAGCATTTT.

The chain joins TRBV28 to TRBJ2-7; 8 nucleotides align to TRBD1. Per the germline V gene, CDR1 is MDHEN and CDR2 is SYDVKM. V shed 3 bases, J shed 2 bases, and the junction held 9 bases outside the gene matches. The CDR3 length is 16 residues. CDR3 sequence: CASSLSGQGNAYEQYF. CDR3 in DNA: TGTGCCAGCAGTTTGTCCGGACAGGGAAACGCCTACGAGCAGTACTTC. Looking up the rest from reference TRBV28 and TRBJ2-7 gives the full variable domain: DVKVTQSSRYLVKRTGEKVFLECVQDMDHENMFWYRQDPGLGLRLIYFSYDVKMKEKGDIPEGYSVSREKKERFSLILESASTNQTSMYLCASSLSGQGNAYEQYFGPGTRLTVT.

The chain joins TRBV6-6 to TRBJ2-3; D unclear. V was trimmed by 6 bases and J by 4 bases, leaving 14 bases between them. CDR1 and CDR2 from the germline V gene are MNHNY and SVGAGI (reference sequence). This CDR3 is built from 14 residues. This CDR3 is CASSSLVSADTQYF. The CDR3 bases are TGTGCCAGCAGCTCCCTAGTCTCCGCAGATACGCAGTATTTT.

The chain employs TRBV21-1 and TRBJ2-1; TRBD1, the table's D call, lacks a check against the DNA. TRBV21-1 corresponds to a pseudogene. The CDR3 runs 12 residues. The chain's CDR3 is CARPDRVGEQFF. CDR3 coding DNA: TGTGCCAGACCGGACAGGGTAGGAGAGCAGTTCTTC.

This chain links TRBV2 with TRBJ2-4; 9 bases are a match to TRBD1. The germline gives CDR1 SNHLY, CDR2 FYNNEI. The CDR3 loop spans 15 amino acids. V shed 0 bases, J shed 4 bases, and the junction held 1 base outside the gene matches. For the CDR3, the DNA is TGTGCCAGCAGTGAAGCCGGGACAGGGAAAAACATTCAGTACTTC. This translates into CASSEAGTGKNIQYF.